A single T cell receptor beta chain is shown here with its context. The sample belongs to a study of blood T cell repertoires in COVID-19. This table comes from immunoSEQ multiplex PCR, and its TCRdb copy is limited to in-frame clones, with some not included. The sample holds over 35,000 clones, 81% seen once. CDR1 is MNHEY, CDR2 SVGEGT, per germline. The CDR3 loop spans 16 amino acids. V dropped 4 bases and J dropped 5; count of bases not matched to a gene: 14. The chain uses TRBV6-2 or TRBV6-3 and TRBJ2-7; 7 nucleotides line up with TRBD1. The specimen sequenced was peripheral blood. The TCR originated in a man in his forties or fifties with active or convalescent COVID-19. For the CDR3, the DNA is TGTGCCAGCAGTTTTCTAAAGACAGGGAATCTCCACGAGCAGTACTTC. Its protein is CASSFLKTGNLHEQYF.